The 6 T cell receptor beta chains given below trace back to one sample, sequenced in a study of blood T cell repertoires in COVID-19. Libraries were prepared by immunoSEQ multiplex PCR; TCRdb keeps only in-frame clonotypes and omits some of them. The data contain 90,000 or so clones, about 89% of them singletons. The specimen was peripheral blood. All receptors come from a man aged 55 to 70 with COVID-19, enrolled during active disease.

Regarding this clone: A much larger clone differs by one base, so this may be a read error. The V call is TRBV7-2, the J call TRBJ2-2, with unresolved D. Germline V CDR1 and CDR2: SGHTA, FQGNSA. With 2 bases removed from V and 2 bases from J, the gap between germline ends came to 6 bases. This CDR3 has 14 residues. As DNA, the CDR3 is TGTGCCAGCAGCTTAAACAGAAACACCGGGGAGCTGTTTTTT. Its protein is CASSLNRNTGELFF.

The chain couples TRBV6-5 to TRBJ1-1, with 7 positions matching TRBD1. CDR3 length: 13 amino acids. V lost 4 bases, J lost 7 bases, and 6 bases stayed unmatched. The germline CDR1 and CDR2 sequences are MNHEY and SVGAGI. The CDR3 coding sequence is TGTGCCAGCAGTTTCGACAGGGCTAATGAAGCTTTCTTT. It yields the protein CASSFDRANEAFF.

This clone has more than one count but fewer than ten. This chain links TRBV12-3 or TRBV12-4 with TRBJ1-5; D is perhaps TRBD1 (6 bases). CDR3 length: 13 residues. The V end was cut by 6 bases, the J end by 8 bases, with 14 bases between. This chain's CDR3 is CASRSTGSEPQHF. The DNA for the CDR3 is TGTGCCAGCAGGTCGACAGGTTCCGAGCCCCAGCATTTT.

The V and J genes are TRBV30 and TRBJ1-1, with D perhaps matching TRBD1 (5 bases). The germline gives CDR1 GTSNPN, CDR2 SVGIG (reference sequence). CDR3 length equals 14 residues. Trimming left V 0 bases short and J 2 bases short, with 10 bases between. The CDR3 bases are TGTGCCTGGAGTGTACGACAGATCAACACTGAAGCTTTCTTT. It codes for CAWSVRQINTEAFF.

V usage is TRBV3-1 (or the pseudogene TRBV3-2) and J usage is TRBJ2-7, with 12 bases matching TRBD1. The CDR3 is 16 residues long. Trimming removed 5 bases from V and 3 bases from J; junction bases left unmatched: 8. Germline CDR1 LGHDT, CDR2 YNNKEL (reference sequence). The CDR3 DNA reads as TGTGCCAGCAGCTCTTCCGGGACAGGGGGCATCTACGAGCAGTACTTC. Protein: CASSSSGTGGIYEQYF.

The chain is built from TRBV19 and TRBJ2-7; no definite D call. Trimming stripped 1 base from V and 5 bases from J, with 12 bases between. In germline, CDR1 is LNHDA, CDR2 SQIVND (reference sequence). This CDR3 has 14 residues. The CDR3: CASSIAYFNDEQYF. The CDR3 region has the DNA TGTGCCAGTAGTATAGCCTACTTTAACGACGAGCAGTACTTC.